The clone carrying this TCR beta chain was seen at least ten times. Using its own MiXCR run on the RT-PCR reads, TCRdb lists one record per CDR3 protein. The sample includes about 680,000 distinct CDR3 sequences, approximately 14% seen only once; the top ten take 3.6%. There are 13 residues in the CDR3. Trimming removed 6 bases at V and 2 bases at J, with 9 bases between. This TCR was sampled from a female donor in good health, serving as a healthy control. The rearrangement uses TRBV12-3 or TRBV12-4 and TRBJ2-3; the D call may be TRBD1 or TRBD2 (5 bases each). The source material was memory CD4+ T cells from blood. The CDR3 spells CASRRGSTDTQYF. For the CDR3, the DNA is TGTGCCAGCAGGAGGGGCTCCACAGATACGCAGTATTTT.